This is a list of T cell receptor beta chains from one sample in a study of regulatory T cells in long-lasting Graves disease. TCRdb re-derived calls from the multiplex PCR reads in MiXCR, one entry per CDR3 protein. The sample includes 250,000 or so distinct CDR3 sequences, 20% to 25% of them seen just once. The sample was peripheral blood mononuclear cells (PBMCs), taken at new diagnosis, from a patient treated with antithyroid drugs. These receptors all come from a female donor with Graves disease. Each CDR3 is given with its conserved first and last residue. A D gene is named only where the DNA matches it firmly. A clone size is listed for some rows: how often the clone was seen (once, few, many), or a class if it is expanded.

V,D,J,size,CDR3,DNA
TRBV20-1,.,TRBJ2-5,many,CSATRVETQYF,TGCAGTGCAACGAGGGTTGAGACCCAGTACTTC
TRBV3-1,.,TRBJ2-7,many,CASSQGRSPSYEQYF,TGTGCCAGCAGCCAAGGACGGAGCCCATCCTACGAGCAGTACTTC
TRBV5-1,.,TRBJ1-2,many,CASSPLGAGTGYTF,TGCGCCAGCAGCCCTCTCGGGGCAGGGACCGGCTACACCTTC
TRBV7-3,.,TRBJ2-2,many,CASSPGGRPTGELFF,TGTGCCAGCAGCCCAGGCGGCAGGCCCACCGGGGAGCTGTTTTTT
TRBV20-1,TRBD1,TRBJ2-3,many,CSARVSGTGYTDTQYF,TGCAGTGCTAGAGTTTCCGGGACAGGGTACACAGATACGCAGTATTTT
TRBV7-2,.,TRBJ2-2,many,CASSLSASRTGELFF,TGTGCCAGCAGCTTATCGGCTTCCCGCACCGGGGAGCTGTTTTTT
TRBV7-9,.,TRBJ2-7,many,CASSPQGNSYEQYF,TGTGCCAGCAGCCCCCAGGGTAACTCCTACGAGCAGTACTTC
TRBV4-1,.,TRBJ2-5,many,CASSQVKRIQETQYF,TGCGCCAGCAGCCAAGTAAAAAGGATACAAGAGACCCAGTACTTC
TRBV25-1,.,TRBJ1-1,.,CASSEGTVGPNTEAFF,TGTGCCAGCAGTGAAGGTACGGTCGGACCGAACACTGAAGCTTTCTTT
TRBV3-1,.,TRBJ1-2,many,CASSQGAGGYTF,TGTGCCAGCAGCCAGGGGGCCGGTGGCTACACCTTC
TRBV7-2,TRBD2,TRBJ2-1,medium-sized,CASSSSGTWQFF,TGTGCCAGCAGCTCGAGCGGGACGTGGCAGTTCTTC
TRBV6-1,.,TRBJ1-4,few,CASRQGDFATNEKLFF,TGTGCCAGCAGACAGGGTGACTTTGCAACTAATGAAAAACTGTTTTTT
TRBV5-1,TRBD1,TRBJ2-3,many,CASSLVQGSDTQYF,TGCGCCAGCAGCTTGGTACAGGGGTCAGATACGCAGTATTTT
TRBV5-5,.,TRBJ2-2,many,CASSLRTTNTGELFF,TGTGCCAGCAGCTTAAGGACAACGAACACCGGGGAGCTGTTTTTT
TRBV12-3/TRBV12-4,TRBD2,TRBJ2-3,many,CASSLTSWGGDTQYF,TGTGCCAGCAGTTTAACTAGCTGGGGGGGGGATACGCAGTATTTT
TRBV5-1,.,TRBJ2-2,many,CASSLFRGNTGELFF,TGCGCCAGCAGCTTGTTTCGGGGGAACACCGGGGAGCTGTTTTTT
TRBV5-1,.,TRBJ1-1,few,CASSLDVGAVTEAFF,TGCGCCAGCAGCTTGGATGTGGGGGCCGTCACTGAAGCTTTCTTT
TRBV20-1,TRBD2,TRBJ2-3,few,CSARDLGGGAPDTQYF,TGCAGTGCTAGAGATCTCGGCGGGGGGGCCCCAGATACGCAGTATTTT
TRBV20-1,.,TRBJ1-1,many,CSASPDSFGAFF,TGCAGTGCTAGCCCGGACTCGTTTGGAGCTTTCTTT
TRBV12-3/TRBV12-4,.,TRBJ1-2,.,CATSRRLVRRGDGYTF,TGTGCCACATCGAGGAGGCTAGTGCGGCGGGGGGATGGCTACACCTTC
TRBV7-9,.,TRBJ2-1,few,CASSLGASYNEQFF,TGTGCCAGCAGCTTAGGAGCTAGCTACAATGAGCAGTTCTTC
TRBV10-3,.,TRBJ2-2,many,CAISPDYYTGELFF,TGTGCCATCAGTCCCGACTACTACACCGGGGAGCTGTTTTTT
TRBV24-1,.,TRBJ2-6,few,CATSGISGANVLTF,TGTGCCACCAGTGGGATTTCTGGGGCCAACGTCCTGACTTTC
TRBV7-8,TRBD2,TRBJ2-1,.,CASSSRITGTSGRENEQFF,TGTGCCAGCAGCTCCCGTATAACCGGGACTAGCGGGAGGGAGAATGAGCAGTTCTTC
TRBV7-2,TRBD2,TRBJ2-3,many,CASSKSVASGRADTQYF,TGTGCCAGCAGCAAAAGTGTGGCTAGCGGGAGAGCAGATACGCAGTATTTT
TRBV24-1,.,TRBJ2-3,many,CATSDLLGTDTQYF,TGTGCCACCAGTGATTTACTGGGGACAGATACGCAGTATTTT
TRBV7-2,.,TRBJ1-5,many,CASSLSQGQPQHF,TGTGCCAGCAGCTTAAGTCAGGGACAGCCCCAGCATTTT
TRBV5-1,TRBD1,TRBJ2-4,many,CASSTSTGGVDIQYF,TGCGCCAGCAGCACCTCGACAGGGGGCGTGGACATTCAGTACTTC
TRBV19,TRBD2,TRBJ2-7,few,CASSQSGSVGYEQYF,TGTGCCAGTAGTCAGAGCGGGAGTGTTGGATACGAGCAGTACTTC